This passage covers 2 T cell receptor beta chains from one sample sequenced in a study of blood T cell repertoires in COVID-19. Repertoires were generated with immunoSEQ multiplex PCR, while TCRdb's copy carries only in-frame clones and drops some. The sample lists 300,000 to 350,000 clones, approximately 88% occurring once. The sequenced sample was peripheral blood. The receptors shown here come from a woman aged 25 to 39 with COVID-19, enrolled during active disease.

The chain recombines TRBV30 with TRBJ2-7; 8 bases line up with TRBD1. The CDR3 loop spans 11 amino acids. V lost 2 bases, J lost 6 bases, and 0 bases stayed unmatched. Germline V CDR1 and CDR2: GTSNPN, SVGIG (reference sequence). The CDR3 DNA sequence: TGTGCCTGGAGTACAGGGGGCGAGCAGTACTTC. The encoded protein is CAWSTGGEQYF.

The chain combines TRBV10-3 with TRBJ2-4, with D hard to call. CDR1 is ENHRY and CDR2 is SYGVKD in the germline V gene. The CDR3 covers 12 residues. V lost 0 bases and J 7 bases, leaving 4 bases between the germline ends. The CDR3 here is CAISESGNIQYF. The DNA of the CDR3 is TGTGCCATCAGTGAGTCCGGGAACATTCAGTACTTC.